A single sample is the source of the 25 T cell receptor beta chains below, sequenced in a study of blood T cell repertoires in COVID-19. Some clones are missing from TCRdb's copy, which holds only in-frame ones; the method was immunoSEQ multiplex PCR. The sample carries a few hundred thousand clones, approximately 88% recorded once. The material sequenced was PBMCs or T cells enriched from blood (not recorded which). Receptors originate from a man aged 18-30 years with acute COVID-19.

The rearrangement links TRBV4-1 to TRBJ1-4; 7 bases are shared with TRBD1. Per germline, CDR1 MGHRA and CDR2 YSYEKL. V shed 1 base and J 6 bases; nucleotides not matched to a gene: 8. The CDR3 is made up of 16 amino acids. CDR3 nucleotides: TGCGCCAGCAGCCAAGTGGTGCAGGGGGGTTATGAAAAACTGTTTTTT. Its translation is CASSQVVQGGYEKLFF.

The rearrangement links TRBV4-2 to TRBJ1-4, with 9 nucleotides matching TRBD1. V dropped 1 base and J dropped 8; count of bases not matched to a gene: 5. CDR3 length equals 15 residues. From germline, CDR1 is LGHNA and CDR2 YNFKEQ. The CDR3 loop reads CASSQATGQGEKLFF. CDR3 sequence (DNA): TGTGCCAGCAGCCAAGCTACGGGACAGGGCGAAAAACTGTTTTTT.

The genes are TRBV9 and TRBJ2-1; 9 bases are a match to TRBD2. The junction had 12 bases not matched to a gene; V was cut back by 3 bases and J by 5 bases. The CDR3 consists of 17 residues. The germline V gene encodes CDR1 SGDLS and CDR2 YYNGEE. The CDR3 loop is CASSAPLAGGRHNEQFF. The CDR3 bases are TGTGCCAGCAGCGCCCCCCTCGCGGGAGGGCGCCACAATGAGCAGTTCTTC.

The chain recombines TRBV11-1 with TRBJ2-7; D perhaps matches TRBD1 (5 bases). The ends were cut back, 1 base at V and 2 bases at J, with 15 bases in the middle. Germline V gene data show CDR1 as SGHAT and CDR2 as FQDESV (reference sequence). The length of the CDR3 is 16 residues. For the CDR3, the DNA is TGTGCCAGCAGCTTAGAGGGCAGGGTCCCTACCTACGAGCAGTACTTC. It yields the protein CASSLEGRVPTYEQYF.

The V call is TRBV13, the J call TRBJ2-3; a possible D gene is TRBD2 (6 bases). The CDR3 has 15 amino acids. Germline V gene lookup returns CDR1 PRHDT and CDR2 FYEKMQ (reference sequence). V was shortened by 3 bases and J by 0 bases, with 10 bases between the two germline ends. The CDR3, as DNA: TGTGCCAGCAGCTTTACTAGCAAAAGCACAGATACGCAGTATTTT. The encoded protein is CASSFTSKSTDTQYF. Looking up the rest from reference TRBV13 and TRBJ2-3 gives the full variable domain: AAGVIQSPRHLIKEKRETATLKCYPIPRHDTVYWYQQGPGQDPQFLISFYEKMQSDKGSIPDRFSAQQFSDYHSELNMSSLELGDSALYFCASSFTSKSTDTQYFGPGTRLTVL.

The chain carries TRBV14 and TRBJ2-7, with 8 bases aligning to TRBD1. Germline CDR1 and CDR2: SGHDN and FVKESK. With V trimmed by 4 bases and J by 5 bases, 7 bases remained unmatched. This CDR3 region has 14 residues. The CDR3 region has the DNA TGTGCCAGCAGCCCCCGAACAGGGGGGAACGAGCAGTACTTC. Protein: CASSPRTGGNEQYF.

The chain combines TRBV4-2 with TRBJ2-1; no firm D call. V lost 3 bases, J lost 4 bases, and 4 bases lay in between. This CDR3 has 12 residues. The germline V gene has CDR1 LGHNA and CDR2 YNFKEQ. Written as DNA, the CDR3 is TGTGCCAGCAGCCAGGAGTACAATGAGCAGTTCTTC. Amino acids: CASSQEYNEQFF.

This chain connects TRBV7-9 to TRBJ2-1, with D tentatively TRBD1 (5 bases). V lost 5 bases, J lost 6 bases, and 14 bases lay in between. This CDR3 comprises 14 residues. Germline-derived CDR1 and CDR2 are SEHNR and FQNEAQ (reference sequence). CDR3 DNA sequence: TGTGCCAGCAGCCCCCGGCAGGGTCGCAATGAGCAGTTCTTC. Translated: CASSPRQGRNEQFF.

V is TRBV10-3 and J is TRBJ1-1, with 8 positions matching TRBD1. The V and J ends lost 0 bases and 2 bases, in that order; junction bases with no gene match: 14. From germline, CDR1 is ENHRY and CDR2 SYGVKD. The CDR3 has 19 residues. The CDR3 DNA reads TGTGCCATCAGTGAGTCCGCGGGCCGGACAGGGAGTTTTAACACTGAAGCTTTCTTT. This sequence encodes CAISESAGRTGSFNTEAFF.

This clone was picked up a small number of times. The rearrangement links TRBV28 to TRBJ1-2, with D unresolved. Per germline, CDR1 MDHEN and CDR2 SYDVKM. V lost 4 bases, J lost 8 bases, and 11 bases lay in between. This CDR3 has 12 residues. The CDR3 sequence is CASSSPLGGYTF. As DNA, the CDR3 is TGTGCCAGCAGTTCCCCCCTGGGCGGCTACACCTTC.

This clone has only one observation. The rearrangement uses TRBV5-1 and TRBJ2-7, with D tentatively TRBD1 (5 bases). The V and J ends lost 4 bases and 3 bases respectively, with 14 bases between them. Germline V gene sequence: CDR1 SGHRS, CDR2 YFSETQ. The CDR3 contains 14 residues. In DNA, the CDR3 is TGCGCCAGCAGCCCTACCCAACAGGACTACGAGCAGTACTTC. This encodes CASSPTQQDYEQYF.

The CDR3 protein is CASSTHTPGGEKLFF. The CDR3 DNA reads TGTGCCAGCAGTACCCATACGCCCGGGGGTGAAAAACTGTTTTTT. The J gene is TRBJ1-4, the V gene TRBV28, with a possible D match to TRBD1 (5 bases). The CDR3 is made up of 15 amino acids. Trimming took 5 bases from V and 7 from J, leaving 17 bases between them. The germline V gene has CDR1 MDHEN and CDR2 SYDVKM.

The rearrangement uses TRBV3-1 (or the pseudogene TRBV3-2) and TRBJ2-7; 9 bases map to TRBD1. Losses at the gene ends were 4 bases for V and 4 bases for J; bases not matched to a gene: 8. Germline-derived CDR1 and CDR2 are LGHDT and YNNKEL (reference sequence). This CDR3 spans 15 amino acids. This chain's CDR3 is CASSLAGTGTYEQYF. CDR3 DNA: TGTGCCAGCAGCCTAGCCGGGACAGGGACGTACGAGCAGTACTTC.

This clone was seen a single time. The chain joins TRBV28 to TRBJ2-7, with 8 bases lining up with TRBD2. The V gene end was trimmed by 7 bases and the J gene end by 5 bases; junction bases not matched to a gene: 10. Germline values: CDR1 MDHEN, CDR2 SYDVKM. The CDR3 has 14 amino acids. The CDR3 loop is CASNDHREGHEQYF. In DNA, the CDR3 is TGTGCCAGCAACGATCATCGGGAGGGCCACGAGCAGTACTTC.

V is TRBV6-5 and J is TRBJ2-7; 7 nucleotides agree with TRBD2. CDR1 is MNHEY, CDR2 SVGAGI, per germline. This CDR3 is 13 amino acids long. After removal of 6 bases from V and 1 base from J, the junction contained 3 bases not matched to a gene. In nucleotides, the CDR3 is TGTGCCAGCAGCCGGGACTATTCCTACGAGCAGTACTTC. Translation gives CASSRDYSYEQYF.

The V and J genes are TRBV7-6 and TRBJ2-2; tentative D call: TRBD2 (5 bases). This CDR3 is 15 amino acids long. V lost 3 bases to trimming and J lost 4 bases, with 12 bases between them. Germline loops: CDR1 SGHVS, CDR2 FNYEAQ. As DNA, the CDR3 is TGTGCCAGCAGCTTCGTTACTAGAGGCACCGGGGAGCTGTTTTTT. It codes for CASSFVTRGTGELFF.

The V gene is TRBV3-1 (or the pseudogene TRBV3-2), the J gene TRBJ2-7; a possible D gene is TRBD1 (5 bases). The ends were cut back, 1 base at V and 0 bases at J, with 13 bases in the middle. Per germline, CDR1 LGHDT and CDR2 YNNKEL (reference sequence). This CDR3 spans 16 amino acids. CDR3 in DNA: TGTGCCAGCAGCCAAGGGGCACAGGCGCCCTCCTACGAGCAGTACTTC. Translation: CASSQGAQAPSYEQYF.

V gene TRBV30 combines with J gene TRBJ1-5; TRBD1 aligns across 11 bases. This CDR3 is 17 amino acids long. Germline CDR1 is GTSNPN and CDR2 is SVGIG (reference sequence). The V segment lost 4 bases and the J segment 2 bases; nucleotides outside the gene matches: 10. The CDR3 region has the DNA TGTGCCTGGACCGGGACAGGGGGGGGTTATGGCAATCAGCCCCAGCATTTT. Translating gives CAWTGTGGGYGNQPQHF.

The V call is TRBV24-1, the J call TRBJ1-5; 7 positions agree with TRBD1. Germline V lookup: CDR1 KGHDR, CDR2 SFDVKD. The CDR3 has 14 amino acids. V was pared by 9 bases and J by 0 bases, with 4 bases of the junction left unmatched. The CDR3 DNA reads TGTGCCACCGGAGGACAGGTTAGCAATCAGCCCCAGCATTTT. The encoded protein is CATGGQVSNQPQHF.

The rearrangement uses TRBV28 and TRBJ1-2; TRBD1 matches at 9 bases. The V segment lost 4 bases and the J segment 4 bases; nucleotides outside the gene matches: 7. This CDR3 contains 15 residues. From germline, CDR1 is MDHEN and CDR2 SYDVKM. The CDR3 protein is CASSSGTGNFYGYTF. CDR3 in DNA: TGTGCCAGCAGTTCCGGGACAGGGAATTTCTATGGCTACACCTTC.

The chain couples TRBV5-4 to TRBJ2-7, with TRBD2 identical over 8 bases. V lost 4 bases to trimming and J lost 6 bases; unmatched junction nucleotides: 6. The length of the CDR3 is 13 residues. Germline CDR1 and CDR2: SGHNT and YYREEE (reference sequence). This chain's CDR3 is CASSEGLEPEQYF. CDR3 sequence (DNA): TGTGCCAGCAGCGAGGGACTAGAGCCCGAGCAGTACTTC. The complete variable domain, with remaining parts taken from reference TRBV5-4 and TRBJ2-7, reads ETGVTQSPTHLIKTRGQQVTLRCSSQSGHNTVSWYQQALGQGPQFIFQYYREEENGRGNFPPRFSGLQFPNYSSELNVNALELDDSALYLCASSEGLEPEQYFGPGTRLTVT.

The rearrangement links TRBV29-1 to TRBJ2-7; D is unresolved. The ends were cut back, 6 bases at V and 0 bases at J, with 12 bases in the middle. This CDR3 is 13 amino acids long. Germline V gene lookup returns CDR1 SQVTM and CDR2 ANQGSEA. The CDR3 DNA is TGCAGCGTCACAAGGAGTCTCTCCTACGAGCAGTACTTC. Protein product: CSVTRSLSYEQYF.

The chain carries TRBV30 and TRBJ1-2; TRBD1 matches 7 bases. This CDR3 has 14 amino acids. Germline V lookup: CDR1 GTSNPN, CDR2 SVGIG (reference sequence). Trimming cost V 3 bases and J 1 base; bases outside gene matches: 5. CDR3 amino acids: CAWRLQGNNYGYTF. The CDR3 region has the DNA TGTGCCTGGAGACTACAGGGGAATAACTATGGCTACACCTTC.

This chain uses TRBV10-1 with TRBJ2-7; TRBD1 matches at 11 bases. This CDR3 is 13 amino acids long. The germline V gene has CDR1 WNHNN and CDR2 SYGVQD (reference sequence). With 5 bases clipped from V and 7 bases from J, the junction kept 4 bases outside the gene matches. This chain's CDR3 is CASSRGQGGEQYF. The CDR3 nucleotides read TGCGCCAGCAGTCGGGGACAGGGGGGAGAGCAGTACTTC.

This chain uses TRBV9 with TRBJ2-2; 7 nucleotides agree with TRBD2. CDR3 size: 15 residues. CDR1 SGDLS and CDR2 YYNGEE come from the germline V gene. The junction had 10 bases not matched to a gene; V was cut back by 4 bases and J by 7 bases. The CDR3 sequence is CASSHRSGIGGELFF. CDR3 nucleotides: TGTGCCAGCAGCCACCGGAGCGGGATAGGCGGGGAGCTGTTTTTT.